The 11 T cell receptor beta chains listed next were all sequenced from one sample in a study of identical twins. MiXCR was run by TCRdb on the 5' RACE reads, yielding one entry per CDR3 protein. The sample lists 1.5 million or so distinct CDR3 sequences, under 35% occurring once. The sample comprised cord blood. All receptors come from a newborn girl in good health.

This clonotype has only a few counts. V gene TRBV20-1 combines with J gene TRBJ2-1; 12 bases align to TRBD2. The junction had 13 bases not matched to a gene; V was cut back by 3 bases and J by 13 bases. Germline CDR1 is DFQATT and CDR2 is SNEGSKA (reference sequence). The CDR3 is 15 amino acids. The CDR3 is CSASYTSGRIATQFF. The CDR3 nucleotides read TGCAGTGCTAGCTATACTAGCGGGAGGATTGCCACCCAGTTCTTC.

This clonotype was counted between two and nine times. The chain is built from TRBV7-2 and TRBJ2-3; unclear D gene. V was pared by 5 bases and J by 3 bases, with 15 bases between. From germline, CDR1 is SGHTA and CDR2 FQGNSA. This CDR3 has 15 amino acids. The CDR3 DNA follows: TGTGCCAGCAGCAACTCCTACTTAAGGACAGATACGCAGTATTTT. Translating gives CASSNSYLRTDTQYF.

V gene TRBV7-9 combines with J gene TRBJ2-3, with D possibly being TRBD1 (6 bases). The CDR3 runs 15 residues. Germline CDR1 and CDR2: SEHNR and FQNEAQ (reference sequence). Trimming removed 5 bases at V and 2 bases at J, with 14 bases between. Written as DNA, the CDR3 is TGTGCCAGCAGCCTAACCAGGGGTGTCACAGATACGCAGTATTTT. Its translation: CASSLTRGVTDTQYF.

This clonotype came up a few times. V usage is TRBV7-6 and J usage is TRBJ2-4; the D gene is possibly TRBD2 (6 bases). The end of the DNA fits TRBJ2-5 better, so the J call may be wrong. This CDR3 contains 14 residues. Germline CDR1 SGHVS, CDR2 FNYEAQ. For the CDR3, the DNA is TGTGCCAGCAGCCGTTCGGGGGAAGGGGAGACCCAGTACTTC. Translation: CASSRSGEGETQYF.

V is TRBV29-1 and J is TRBJ2-3, with TRBD2 identical over 9 bases. Germline V gene sequence: CDR1 SQVTM, CDR2 ANQGSEA. The junction had 10 bases not matched to a gene; V was cut back by 4 bases and J by 5 bases. This CDR3 is 15 amino acids long. DNA for the CDR3: TGCAGCGTTGCCCTCGGGACTAGCTACGGAGATACGCAGTATTTT. This gives the protein CSVALGTSYGDTQYF.

The CDR3 here is CASSATSGSLFF. The CDR3, as DNA: TGTGCCAGCAGTGCCACTAGCGGGAGTTTGTTCTTC. The V and J genes are TRBV6-2 or TRBV6-3 and TRBJ2-1, with 11 bases matching TRBD2. This CDR3 is built from 12 residues. CDR1 MNHEY and CDR2 SVGEGT come from the germline V gene. Trimming at V came to 5 bases and at J to 15 bases, leaving 6 bases not matched to a gene.

A few counts support this clonotype. This chain uses TRBV20-1 with TRBJ2-1; 8 bases are shared with TRBD2. Looked up from germline, CDR1 is DFQATT and CDR2 is SNEGSKA (reference sequence). This CDR3 has 14 amino acids. V dropped 2 bases and J dropped 3; count of bases not matched to a gene: 3. The CDR3 nucleotides are TGCAGTGCTAGATTACTAGCGGTCTACAATGAGCAGTTCTTC. Encoded protein: CSARLLAVYNEQFF.

This clonotype came up a few times. The chain recombines TRBV15 with TRBJ1-4; D is perhaps TRBD1 (5 bases). CDR1 LNHNV and CDR2 YYDKDF come from the germline V gene (reference sequence). The length of the CDR3 is 17 residues. Trimming removed 5 bases at V and 0 bases at J, with 16 bases between. The CDR3 DNA reads as TGTGCCACCAGCGGACTCAGGGAACTCTCAACTAATGAAAAACTGTTTTTT. This translates into CATSGLRELSTNEKLFF.

The rearrangement links TRBV20-1 to TRBJ1-2, with a possible D match to TRBD1 (5 bases). CDR3 size: 15 residues. V was shortened by 3 bases and J by 4 bases, with 18 bases between the two germline ends. The germline V gene has CDR1 DFQATT and CDR2 SNEGSKA (reference sequence). The CDR3: CSASQGLSSRYGYTF. The CDR3 DNA follows: TGCAGTGCTAGCCAGGGTCTCTCGAGCCGCTATGGCTACACCTTC.

The chain couples TRBV2 to TRBJ2-4; D may be TRBD1 (7 bases). CDR3 size: 15 residues. V lost 6 bases to trimming and J lost 3 bases, with 15 bases between them. In germline, CDR1 is SNHLY, CDR2 FYNNEI. In DNA form, the CDR3 reads TGTGCCAGCAGCCTCAGGGGGGACGGCAAAAACATTCAGTACTTC. Its translation: CASSLRGDGKNIQYF.

This clonotype was counted a few times. The chain is built from TRBV28 and TRBJ2-7, with unresolved D. The length of the CDR3 is 13 residues. V dropped 1 base and J dropped 2 bases, with 6 bases sitting between them. Germline V lookup: CDR1 MDHEN, CDR2 SYDVKM. CDR3 protein: CASSLFGPYEQYF. DNA of the CDR3: TGTGCCAGCAGTTTATTTGGCCCCTACGAGCAGTACTTC. Full variable domain (missing parts from reference TRBV28 and TRBJ2-7): DVKVTQSSRYLVKRTGEKVFLECVQDMDHENMFWYRQDPGLGLRLIYFSYDVKMKEKGDIPEGYSVSREKKERFSLILESASTNQTSMYLCASSLFGPYEQYFGPGTRLTVT.